The 2 T cell receptor beta chains listed next were all sequenced from one sample in a study of T cell clonotyping in hematopoietic cell transplantation. TCRdb's table, derived via immunoSEQ multiplex PCR, lists solely in-frame clones and lacks some. The sample comprises roughly 5,000 clones, just over 75% of which are singletons, and just over 20% rests with the top ten. The sequenced sample was peripheral blood mononuclear cells, obtained 100 days after allogeneic stem cell transplant. Every receptor here comes from a male patient aged 55-69 years who had an allogeneic stem cell transplant, so T cells may come from the graft donor. Some clones in this sample may be carry-over from other donors' samples.

The chain couples TRBV15 to TRBJ2-1; 8 positions match TRBD2. V shed 3 bases, J shed 9 bases, and the junction held 7 bases outside the gene matches. The CDR3 is made up of 14 amino acids. CDR1 is LNHNV and CDR2 is YYDKDF in the germline V gene (reference sequence). CDR3 sequence reads: CATSSRGGRAEQFF. DNA for the CDR3: TGTGCCACCAGCAGCCGGGGGGGGCGGGCTGAGCAGTTCTTC.

Written as DNA, the CDR3 is TGTGCCAGTAGTACACCGCCGGGACAGGACCCTGAAGCTTTCTTT. Its protein product is CASSTPPGQDPEAFF. The chain is built from TRBV19 and TRBJ1-1, with TRBD1 matching over 8 bases. V lost 4 bases, J lost 6 bases, and 10 bases stayed unmatched. Germline CDR1 is LNHDA and CDR2 is SQIVND (reference sequence). The CDR3 is made up of 15 amino acids.